The 27 T cell receptor beta chains presented below share a single source sample, sequenced in a study of technical replicates of blood from a handful of donors. The protocol was immunoSEQ multiplex PCR, while the TCRdb copy is restricted to in-frame clones and leaves out a portion. The data hold about 75,000 clones, with about nine tenths observed a single time. Sequenced material: T cells isolated from PBMCs. The receptor set was obtained from a human donor in good health. Some clones in this sample may be carry-over from other donors' samples.

This clone was seen a single time. The chain uses TRBV10-2 and TRBJ2-1, with 9 bases that match TRBD2. The trim removed 6 bases at V and 1 base at J, leaving 7 bases unmatched. Germline V lookup: CDR1 WSHSY, CDR2 SAAADI. The CDR3 totals 16 residues. CDR3 in amino acids: CASRTLAGLSYNEQFF. CDR3 DNA: TGCGCCAGCAGAACCCTAGCGGGGTTATCCTACAATGAGCAGTTCTTC.

The gene calls are TRBV27 and TRBJ2-7; D is possibly TRBD1 (5 bases). The V and J ends lost 3 bases and 3 bases respectively, with 9 bases between them. Germline lookup yields CDR1 MNHEY and CDR2 SMNVEV (reference sequence). This CDR3 is built from 13 residues. This CDR3 is CASSLQGYYEQYF. CDR3 coding DNA: TGTGCCAGCAGTTTGCAGGGTTACTACGAGCAGTACTTC.

This chain connects TRBV7-8 to TRBJ1-1, with 8 nucleotides matching TRBD1. V shed 7 bases, J shed 7 bases, and the junction held 5 bases outside the gene matches. The CDR3 totals 12 residues. Germline V lookup: CDR1 SGHVS, CDR2 FQNEAQ. The CDR3 loop is CASTQGQVEAFF. The DNA for the CDR3 is TGTGCCAGCACCCAGGGACAGGTTGAAGCTTTCTTT.

This chain joins TRBV7-2 and TRBJ2-7; a possible D gene is TRBD1 (5 bases). Germline V gene sequence: CDR1 SGHTA, CDR2 FQGNSA. Trimming pared 2 bases from V and 3 bases from J, leaving 11 bases between. The CDR3 runs 14 residues. The CDR3 here is CASSLRFQGYEQYF. For the CDR3, the DNA is TGTGCCAGCAGCTTAAGATTTCAGGGCTACGAGCAGTACTTC.

This chain connects TRBV15 to TRBJ2-7; D is ambiguous. The CDR3 is 12 residues long. Trimming cost V 3 bases and J 6 bases, with 9 bases left between them. CDR1 and CDR2 (germline): LNHNV, YYDKDF (reference sequence). The CDR3 here is CATSSPRVEQYF. The CDR3 DNA follows: TGTGCCACCAGCAGCCCTCGAGTCGAGCAGTACTTC. Together with reference TRBV15 and TRBJ2-7, the CDR3 gives the full variable domain: DAMVIQNPRYQVTQFGKPVTLSCSQTLNHNVMYWYQQKSSQAPKLLFHYYDKDFNNEADTPDNFQSRRPNTSFCFLDIRSPGLGDTAMYLCATSSPRVEQYFGPGTRLTVT.

V gene TRBV28 combines with J gene TRBJ2-3, with 8 positions matching TRBD1. V shed 7 bases, J shed 2 bases, and the junction held 11 bases outside the gene matches. In germline, CDR1 is MDHEN, CDR2 SYDVKM. The CDR3 is 16 residues long. The CDR3 reads CASNMPGQDLTDTQYF. CDR3 nucleotides: TGTGCCAGCAACATGCCGGGACAGGACCTCACAGATACGCAGTATTTT.

This sequence joins TRBV7-9 and TRBJ1-4; the D is unclear. V gave up 11 bases and J gave up 3 bases, with 10 bases separating them. CDR3 length: 12 residues. Germline V gene sequence: CDR1 SEHNR, CDR2 FQNEAQ (reference sequence). The CDR3 reads CAVLRANEKLFF. In nucleotides, the CDR3 is TGTGCCGTGCTTCGGGCTAATGAAAAACTGTTTTTT. Variable domain in full (rest from reference TRBV7-9 and TRBJ1-4): DTGVSQNPRHKITKRGQNVTFRCDPISEHNRLYWYRQTLGQGPEFLTYFQNEAQLEKSRLLSDRFSAERPKGSFSTLEIQRTEQGDSAMYLCAVLRANEKLFFGSGTQLSVL.

The chain couples TRBV7-6 to TRBJ2-7; 10 bases line up with TRBD2. This CDR3 has 14 amino acids. The germline gives CDR1 SGHVS, CDR2 FNYEAQ. Trimming removed 2 bases from V and 4 bases from J; junction bases left unmatched: 2. Written as DNA, the CDR3 is TGTGCCAGCAGCTTAAGCGGGGGGGCGTACGAGCAGTACTTC. Translation: CASSLSGGAYEQYF.

CDR3 DNA: TGCGCCAGCAGCTTGTTGGGTCTAGCGGGAGATGAGAACAATGAGCAGTTCTTC. This codes for CASSLLGLAGDENNEQFF. The chain couples TRBV5-1 to TRBJ2-1; 10 bases fit TRBD2. Germline assignment: CDR1 SGHRS and CDR2 YFSETQ. Losses at the gene ends were 1 base for V and 5 bases for J; bases not matched to a gene: 12. The CDR3 extends over 18 amino acids.

The genes are TRBV4-3 and TRBJ2-5; D gene unclear. The CDR3 length is 15 residues. CDR1 and CDR2 (germline): LGHNA, YSLEER. The V end was cut by 0 bases, the J end by 5 bases, with 13 bases between. The CDR3 nucleotides read TGCGCCAGCAGCCAAGAATATCTTCGTCCGGAGACCCAGTACTTC. Its protein is CASSQEYLRPETQYF.

V is TRBV28 and J is TRBJ1-5; unclear D gene. The CDR3 spans 13 residues. Germline lookup yields CDR1 MDHEN and CDR2 SYDVKM. The V gene lost 2 bases and the J gene lost 3 bases, with 5 bases spanning the gap. This chain's CDR3 is CASSLQDNQPQHF. DNA of the CDR3: TGTGCCAGCAGTTTACAGGACAATCAGCCCCAGCATTTT.

The V call is TRBV9, the J call TRBJ2-3; D may be TRBD1 (5 bases). Per the germline V gene, CDR1 is SGDLS and CDR2 is YYNGEE. The CDR3 sequence is 13 residues long. V was clipped by 3 bases and J by 4 bases, with 9 bases between them. The CDR3 sequence: CASSGQFADTQYF. CDR3 coding DNA: TGTGCCAGCAGCGGACAGTTTGCAGATACGCAGTATTTT.

This chain connects TRBV2 to TRBJ2-6; unclear D gene. This CDR3 spans 15 amino acids. Trimming took 3 bases from V and 1 from J, leaving 7 bases between them. Germline values: CDR1 SNHLY, CDR2 FYNNEI. The CDR3 loop reads CASSDLSSGANVLTF. As DNA, the CDR3 is TGTGCCAGCAGTGACCTTTCTTCTGGGGCCAACGTCCTGACTTTC. Using reference TRBV2 and TRBJ2-6 for the parts outside the CDR3, the full variable domain is EPEVTQTPSHQVTQMGQEVILRCVPISNHLYFYWYRQILGQKVEFLVSFYNNEISEKSEIFDDQFSVERPDGSNFTLKIRSTKLEDSAMYFCASSDLSSGANVLTFGAGSRLTVL.

The chain is built from TRBV11-3 and TRBJ2-7, with 7 bases lining up with TRBD1. In germline, CDR1 is SGHNT, CDR2 YENEEA. Germline trimming cut 1 base from V and 4 bases from J; bases unmatched to any gene: 13. CDR3 length: 17 residues. The DNA of the CDR3 is TGTGCCAGCAGCTTAGCGACAGGGAACTCTCCGGAGTACGAGCAGTACTTC. It is translated as CASSLATGNSPEYEQYF.

The chain employs TRBV11-3 and TRBJ1-1; 8 bases agree with TRBD1. The CDR3 sequence is 15 residues long. J gave up 1 base and V 3 bases, and 4 bases lay outside the gene matches. CDR1 and CDR2 (germline): SGHNT, YENEEA. CDR3 sequence reads: CASSLFGQGNTEAFF. CDR3 nucleotide sequence: TGTGCCAGCAGCTTGTTTGGACAGGGGAACACTGAAGCTTTCTTT. The variable domain in full, with the rest retrieved from reference TRBV11-3 and TRBJ1-1, is EAGVVQSPRYKIIEKKQPVAFWCNPISGHNTLYWYLQNLGQGPELLIRYENEEAVDDSQLPKDRFSAERLKGVDSTLKIQPAELGDSAVYLCASSLFGQGNTEAFFGQGTRLTVV.

The rearrangement uses TRBV10-3 and TRBJ2-7; D may be TRBD1 (5 bases). Trimming shortened V by 3 bases and J by 0 bases, and 6 bases separated the two germline ends. CDR1 is ENHRY and CDR2 is SYGVKD in the germline V gene. CDR3 size: 13 residues. The CDR3 nucleotides are TGTGCCATCAGTGACGACAGCTCCTACGAGCAGTACTTC. Amino acids: CAISDDSSYEQYF.

The CDR3 nucleotides read TGCGCCAGCAGCTTCGTGGACAGGGGGCAGGACGAGCAGTACTTC. Residues: CASSFVDRGQDEQYF. The gene calls are TRBV5-1 and TRBJ2-7; 11 nucleotides match TRBD1. Germline V CDR1 and CDR2: SGHRS, YFSETQ. The CDR3 spans 15 residues. With V trimmed by 2 bases and J by 5 bases, 6 bases remained unmatched.

CDR3 nucleotides: TGTGCCAGCAGGCTTAGCGGGGGGGCCTACAATGAGCAGTTCTTC. This gives the protein CASRLSGGAYNEQFF. J is TRBJ2-1 and V is TRBV2; 11 bases map to TRBD2. This CDR3 has 15 amino acids. V trimming: 6 bases; J trimming: 2 bases; junction bases outside the gene matches: 3. Germline CDR1 is SNHLY and CDR2 is FYNNEI.

The chain uses TRBV6-6 and TRBJ2-7; D is unresolved. Germline values: CDR1 MNHNY, CDR2 SVGAGI (reference sequence). CDR3 length: 14 residues. V was trimmed by 7 bases and J by 3 bases, leaving 16 bases between them. In nucleotides, the CDR3 is TGTGCCAGCACCAAGGAGACGGCCTACTACGAGCAGTACTTC. Protein product: CASTKETAYYEQYF.

This rearrangement joins TRBV6-1 to TRBJ2-2; 10 positions agree with TRBD2. The CDR3 spans 15 residues. In germline, CDR1 is MNHNS, CDR2 SASEGT. The trim removed 7 bases at V and 4 bases at J, leaving 6 bases unmatched. The CDR3 nucleotides are TGTGCCAGCAACCTTAGCGGGGGGCCCACCGGGGAGCTGTTTTTT. It codes for CASNLSGGPTGELFF.

The chain employs TRBV29-1 and TRBJ1-1; D is unresolved. The length of the CDR3 is 10 residues. CDR1 is SQVTM, CDR2 ANQGSEA, per germline. The V and J ends lost 4 bases and 3 bases respectively, with 3 bases between them. CDR3 DNA sequence: TGCAGCGTTGCGGACACTGAAGCTTTCTTT. The encoded protein is CSVADTEAFF.

The chain combines TRBV4-1 with TRBJ2-3, with 10 bases identical to TRBD2. Germline loops: CDR1 MGHRA, CDR2 YSYEKL. The CDR3 extends over 16 amino acids. V gave up 5 bases and J gave up 5 bases; unmatched junction bases: 10. This CDR3 reads CASSYERGGRGDTQYF. The CDR3 DNA follows: TGCGCCAGCAGCTACGAGCGGGGGGGGCGGGGAGATACGCAGTATTTT.

The chain joins TRBV28 to TRBJ1-5, with D uncertain. V dropped 3 bases and J dropped 7 bases, with 10 bases sitting between them. Per germline, CDR1 MDHEN and CDR2 SYDVKM. This CDR3 is built from 13 residues. The CDR3 coding sequence is TGTGCCAGCAGTTTGTACATTAACCAGCCCCAGCATTTT. Protein sequence: CASSLYINQPQHF.

The chain recombines TRBV11-2 with TRBJ2-4, with 9 bases fitting TRBD2. V gave up 5 bases and J gave up 0 bases; unmatched junction bases: 2. The CDR3 is 15 residues long. The germline V gene encodes CDR1 SGHAT and CDR2 FQNNGV. CDR3 nucleotides: TGTGCCAGCAGCGCGGGAGGGATAGCCAAAAACATTCAGTACTTC. This translates into CASSAGGIAKNIQYF.

This chain links TRBV2 with TRBJ2-2, with no clear D. Germline CDR1 is SNHLY and CDR2 is FYNNEI. The length of the CDR3 is 15 residues. V dropped 4 bases and J dropped 1 base, with 10 bases sitting between them. The CDR3 DNA follows: TGTGCCAGCAGTGGCGATAAAGTGAACACCGGGGAGCTGTTTTTT. Its translation: CASSGDKVNTGELFF.

The chain is built from TRBV9 and TRBJ2-3; no firm D call. Trimming left V 3 bases short and J 4 bases short, with 9 bases between. CDR1 and CDR2 from the germline V gene are SGDLS and YYNGEE. The CDR3 covers 13 residues. DNA of the CDR3: TGTGCCAGCAGCGAGAGATCGGCAGATACGCAGTATTTT. Translating it yields CASSERSADTQYF. Full variable domain (remainder filled in from reference TRBV9 and TRBJ2-3): DSGVTQTPKHLITATGQRVTLRCSPRSGDLSVYWYQQSLDQGLQFLIQYYNGEERAKGNILERFSAQQFPDLHSELNLSSLELGDSALYFCASSERSADTQYFGPGTRLTVL.

The chain links TRBV4-1 to TRBJ1-1; TRBD1 aligns across 7 bases. Germline V gene lookup returns CDR1 MGHRA and CDR2 YSYEKL. CDR3 length equals 16 residues. V lost 3 bases, J lost 1 base, and 8 bases stayed unmatched. In DNA, the CDR3 is TGCGCCAGCAGCCAGCGATCGACAGGGAAGAACACTGAAGCTTTCTTT. This encodes CASSQRSTGKNTEAFF.